These 29 T cell receptor beta chains were all obtained from the same sample, sequenced in a study of blood T cell repertoires in COVID-19 (dated by TCRdb to 2019 to 2021). Receptor amplification or capture employed the immunoSEQ multiplex PCR assay. TCRdb obtained this table from immuneACCESS and retained in-frame rearrangements with V and J assigned. These tables miss some clones; where compared with another copy, unresolved V genes account for less than half of the shortfall, and the remainder is unexplained. The sample table lists 30,000 or so clones, roughly 89% of them with a count of one. The ten largest clones capture 1.5% to 1.7% of the sample. The sequencing input was peripheral blood. The origin of the receptors is a man between 60 and 75 years old with active COVID-19.

The chain employs TRBV12-3 or TRBV12-4 and TRBJ2-7; D might be TRBD1 (6 bases). The CDR3 covers 12 residues. Trimming removed 4 bases from V and 6 bases from J, with 10 bases in between. In DNA form, the CDR3 reads TGTGCCAGCAGTTCGACCAGGGGCGAGCAGTACTTC. Amino acid sequence: CASSSTRGEQYF.

The gene calls are TRBV24-1 and TRBJ2-1; weak D call: TRBD2 (5 bases). Germline-derived CDR1 and CDR2 are KGHDR and SFDVKD. The CDR3 is 15 amino acids. V shed 7 bases and J shed 3 bases, with 15 bases lying between them. The CDR3 nucleotides read TGTGCCACCAGGGCATCAGAGGGCCGCTACAATGAGCAGTTCTTC. It yields the protein CATRASEGRYNEQFF.

The rearrangement links TRBV19 to TRBJ1-6; a possible D gene is TRBD1 (6 bases). This CDR3 spans 14 amino acids. Germline CDR1 and CDR2: LNHDA and SQIVND (reference sequence). The V and J ends lost 6 bases and 3 bases respectively, with 9 bases between them. The CDR3 sequence: CASRRQDYNSPLHF. The CDR3 DNA sequence: TGTGCCAGTAGAAGACAGGACTATAATTCACCCCTCCACTTT.

The chain employs TRBV11-2 and TRBJ2-7; tentative D call: TRBD2 (7 bases). This CDR3 is built from 14 residues. Germline assignment: CDR1 SGHAT and CDR2 FQNNGV. V lost 3 bases to trimming and J lost 5 bases, with 14 bases between them. The CDR3 reads CASSFGGLGNEQYF. CDR3 in DNA: TGTGCCAGCAGCTTCGGGGGGCTGGGTAACGAGCAGTACTTC. Full variable domain (missing parts from reference TRBV11-2 and TRBJ2-7): EAGVAQSPRYKIIEKRQSVAFWCNPISGHATLYWYQQILGQGPKLLIQFQNNGVVDDSQLPKDRFSAERLKGVDSTLKIQPAKLEDSAVYLCASSFGGLGNEQYFGPGTRLTVT.

The CDR3 sequence is CASSLVQGNNSPLHF. Here the CDR3 DNA reads TGTGCCAGCAGCTTGGTTCAGGGAAATAATTCACCCCTCCACTTT. The gene calls are TRBV5-5 and TRBJ1-6; tentative D call: TRBD1 (5 bases). Germline loops: CDR1 SGHKS, CDR2 YYEKEE (reference sequence). This CDR3 contains 15 residues. The V gene lost 0 bases and the J gene lost 5 bases, with 9 bases spanning the gap.

The chain employs TRBV7-2 and TRBJ2-1, with a tentative D call TRBD2 (5 bases). Germline assignment: CDR1 SGHTA and CDR2 FQGNSA. The CDR3 covers 17 residues. V was trimmed by 5 bases and J by 9 bases, leaving 26 bases between them. CDR3 residues: CASSPVHRSVRAGEQFF. CDR3 bases: TGTGCCAGCAGCCCCGTTCACCGTAGCGTTAGGGCGGGTGAGCAGTTCTTC.

The chain combines TRBV5-1 with TRBJ2-3; the match to TRBD1 covers 7 bases. This CDR3 has 16 residues. Germline V gene sequence: CDR1 SGHRS, CDR2 YFSETQ. V was clipped by 4 bases and J by 2 bases; unmatched bases: 10. CDR3 amino acids: CASSRTGLLNTDTQYF. In DNA form, the CDR3 reads TGCGCCAGCAGCAGGACAGGACTTCTTAACACAGATACGCAGTATTTT.

The chain recombines TRBV28 with TRBJ1-1; 7 positions match TRBD1. CDR1 MDHEN and CDR2 SYDVKM come from the germline V gene. CDR3 length equals 14 residues. The V gene end was trimmed by 5 bases and the J gene end by 6 bases; junction bases not matched to a gene: 9. The CDR3 protein is CASSRQGLRAEAFF. Written as DNA, the CDR3 is TGTGCCAGCAGTCGACAGGGTTTGAGGGCTGAAGCTTTCTTT.

This clone came up once. This chain links TRBV4-1 with TRBJ2-5; 14 bases map to TRBD2. This CDR3 contains 18 residues. CDR1 is MGHRA and CDR2 is YSYEKL in the germline V gene. After removal of 3 bases from V and 5 bases from J, the junction contained 11 bases not matched to a gene. Written as DNA, the CDR3 is TGCGCCAGCAGCCAGACCAGGACTAGCGGGGGGTCCAGGGAGACCCAGTACTTC. It codes for CASSQTRTSGGSRETQYF.

The rearrangement joins TRBV5-5 to TRBJ1-3; D is possibly TRBD1 (6 bases). V was trimmed by 0 bases and J by 2 bases, leaving 15 bases between them. The CDR3 is 17 residues long. Germline CDR1 reads SGHKS; CDR2 reads YYEKEE (reference sequence). The CDR3 sequence is CASSLGPARGPGNTIYF. CDR3 sequence (DNA): TGTGCCAGCAGCTTGGGCCCCGCCAGGGGACCTGGAAACACCATATATTTT.

The V gene is TRBV4-2, the J gene TRBJ1-1; a possible D gene is TRBD1 (5 bases). Trimming took off 7 bases at V and 7 bases at J, with 25 bases between the two ends. Germline CDR1 LGHNA, CDR2 YNFKEQ. The CDR3 has 16 residues. This CDR3 is CASTQSPFDSINEAFF. CDR3 DNA sequence: TGTGCCAGCACCCAGAGCCCTTTTGACAGCATCAATGAAGCTTTCTTT.

The chain links TRBV10-3 to TRBJ1-4; D remains ambiguous. Germline V gene data show CDR1 as ENHRY and CDR2 as SYGVKD. The CDR3 loop spans 13 amino acids. Trimming took off 2 bases at V and 3 bases at J, with 4 bases between the two ends. The CDR3 reads CAISETANEKLFF. In DNA form, the CDR3 reads TGTGCCATCAGTGAGACAGCTAATGAAAAACTGTTTTTT.

CDR3 sequence reads: CASSLVGGRAGYTF. The DNA for the CDR3 is TGTGCCAGCAGCTTAGTTGGGGGCCGGGCTGGCTACACCTTC. The chain joins TRBV11-3 to TRBJ1-2; a possible D gene is TRBD1 (6 bases). Between the trimmed V and J ends, which lost 1 base and 7 bases, there was a span of 13 bases. CDR3 length: 14 amino acids. From germline, CDR1 is SGHNT and CDR2 YENEEA.

The count of this clone is one. This sequence joins TRBV19 and TRBJ1-6; D is possibly TRBD1 (5 bases). Per the germline V gene, CDR1 is LNHDA and CDR2 is SQIVND (reference sequence). This CDR3 is 15 amino acids long. With 11 bases removed from V and 8 bases from J, the gap between germline ends came to 22 bases. CDR3 region: CASREGRDRYSPLHF. The CDR3 DNA sequence: TGTGCCTCAAGGGAGGGCAGGGACCGTTATTCACCCCTCCACTTT.

This chain links TRBV24-1 with TRBJ1-2, with D hard to call. The CDR3 covers 16 residues. From germline, CDR1 is KGHDR and CDR2 SFDVKD. Trimming removed 6 bases at V and 5 bases at J, with 21 bases between. CDR3: CATSPEGAGERYGYTF. The CDR3 DNA reads TGTGCCACCAGTCCCGAAGGTGCGGGCGAGAGGTATGGCTACACCTTC.

The V call is TRBV7-2, the J call TRBJ2-2, with TRBD1 matching 8 bases. V was pared by 1 base and J by 5 bases, with 6 bases of the junction left unmatched. CDR1 and CDR2 from the germline V gene are SGHTA and FQGNSA. This CDR3 spans 16 amino acids. The CDR3 nucleotides read TGTGCCAGCAGCTTAGTTGGGACAGGCACGACCGGGGAGCTGTTTTTT. Its protein is CASSLVGTGTTGELFF. The whole variable domain, remainder taken from reference TRBV7-2 and TRBJ2-2, is GAGVSQSPSNKVTEKGKDVELRCDPISGHTALYWYRQSLGQGLEFLIYFQGNSAPDKSGLPSDRFSAERTGGSVSTLTIQRTQQEDSAVYLCASSLVGTGTTGELFFGEGSRLTVL.

The gene calls are TRBV5-1 and TRBJ1-2; the match to TRBD1 covers 7 bases. Unmatched junction bases numbered 7, after V lost 3 bases and J lost 2 bases. Germline loops: CDR1 SGHRS, CDR2 YFSETQ. The CDR3 covers 15 residues. CDR3 sequence: CASSSDRRTNYGYTF. The CDR3 DNA is TGCGCCAGCAGCTCGGACAGGCGAACCAACTATGGCTACACCTTC.

The chain employs TRBV18 and TRBJ2-5; a weak D match, TRBD2 (6 bases). The CDR3 spans 16 residues. From germline, CDR1 is KGHSH and CDR2 LQKENI. The V gene lost 1 base and the J gene lost 2 bases, with 14 bases spanning the gap. CDR3 in DNA: TGTGCCAGCTCACCACTGGTGGGGGGAACGCAAGAGACCCAGTACTTC. It yields the protein CASSPLVGGTQETQYF.

CDR3: CASKLELGETQYF. The CDR3 DNA reads as TGTGCCAGCAAGTTAGAACTAGGGGAGACCCAGTACTTC. The chain is built from TRBV2 and TRBJ2-5; D might be TRBD2 (5 bases). The CDR3 spans 13 residues. Trimming took off 7 bases at V and 5 bases at J, with 14 bases between the two ends. Looked up from germline, CDR1 is SNHLY and CDR2 is FYNNEI.

This chain uses TRBV3-1 (or the pseudogene TRBV3-2) with TRBJ1-1; possible D gene TRBD1, 6 bases. From germline, CDR1 is LGHDT and CDR2 YNNKEL (reference sequence). The CDR3 sequence is 14 residues long. Deletions cut 0 bases from V and 5 bases from J, with 10 bases between. The CDR3 reads CASSQEGGGTEAFF. The DNA of the CDR3 is TGTGCCAGCAGCCAAGAAGGGGGTGGGACTGAAGCTTTCTTT.

This sequence joins TRBV7-2 and TRBJ1-2; TRBD1 matches 7 bases. The J segment lost 6 bases and the V segment lost 4 bases, leaving 20 bases of the junction unmatched. This CDR3 is 18 amino acids long. Germline V gives CDR1 SGHTA, CDR2 FQGNSA. The CDR3 here is CASSWSRDSTERLHGYTF. The DNA of the CDR3 is TGTGCCAGCAGCTGGAGCCGGGACAGCACCGAGCGGCTCCATGGCTACACCTTC.

The genes are TRBV5-1 and TRBJ2-1, with 10 nucleotides matching TRBD1. V lost 6 bases to trimming and J lost 8 bases; unmatched junction nucleotides: 11. CDR3 size: 15 residues. The germline V gene has CDR1 SGHRS and CDR2 YFSETQ. CDR3 protein: CASTKTGGVWDEQFF. The CDR3 nucleotides are TGCGCCAGCACCAAGACAGGGGGCGTTTGGGATGAGCAGTTCTTC.

The chain couples TRBV5-1 to TRBJ2-5, with D possibly being TRBD2 (5 bases). Between the trimmed V and J ends, which lost 0 bases and 1 base, there was a span of 10 bases. The CDR3 covers 15 residues. Germline V gene lookup returns CDR1 SGHRS and CDR2 YFSETQ. DNA for the CDR3: TGCGCCAGCAGCTTGGTTGCGGGCCCCCAAGAGACCCAGTACTTC. It specifies CASSLVAGPQETQYF.

V is TRBV11-3 and J is TRBJ2-5; D gene uncertain. The ends were cut back, 5 bases at V and 2 bases at J, with 12 bases in the middle. The V gene's germline CDR1 is SGHNT and CDR2 YENEEA. This CDR3 comprises 14 residues. CDR3 DNA: TGTGCCAGCAGCCCATCAGGTTATCAAGAGACCCAGTACTTC. Encoded protein: CASSPSGYQETQYF.

The rearrangement joins TRBV9 to TRBJ2-2, with TRBD2 identical over 10 bases. The junction had 7 bases not matched to a gene; V was cut back by 0 bases and J by 2 bases. This CDR3 has 18 residues. The V gene's germline CDR1 is SGDLS and CDR2 YYNGEE. CDR3 sequence: CASSVGASGGPNTGELFF. The DNA of the CDR3 is TGTGCCAGCAGCGTAGGGGCTAGCGGGGGCCCCAACACCGGGGAGCTGTTTTTT.

V and J are TRBV5-4 and TRBJ1-2; the D gene is possibly TRBD1 (6 bases). Trimming removed 5 bases from V and 2 bases from J, with 13 bases in between. The CDR3 is 14 residues long. Germline loops: CDR1 SGHNT, CDR2 YYREEE (reference sequence). This CDR3 reads CASSLRTVNYGYTF. CDR3 bases: TGTGCCAGCAGTCTCCGGACAGTCAACTATGGCTACACCTTC. Full variable domain (remainder filled in from reference TRBV5-4 and TRBJ1-2): ETGVTQSPTHLIKTRGQQVTLRCSSQSGHNTVSWYQQALGQGPQFIFQYYREEENGRGNFPPRFSGLQFPNYSSELNVNALELDDSALYLCASSLRTVNYGYTFGSGTRLTVV.

The gene calls are TRBV5-8 and TRBJ1-2, with a tentative D call TRBD1 (5 bases). CDR3 length: 17 residues. V was clipped by 1 base and J by 0 bases, with 16 bases between them. Germline CDR1 SGHTS, CDR2 YDEGEE. The CDR3 nucleotides are TGTGCCAGCAGCTTGCTAAGGGGCCAAAGGGCTAACTATGGCTACACCTTC. Translated, it gives CASSLLRGQRANYGYTF.

The V gene is TRBV5-1, the J gene TRBJ2-5, with D perhaps matching TRBD2 (6 bases). Germline V lookup: CDR1 SGHRS, CDR2 YFSETQ. There are 13 residues in the CDR3. Trimming took 9 bases from V and 2 from J, leaving 14 bases between them. The DNA for the CDR3 is TGCGCCACCTCCCGAGGAGGGCAAGAGACCCAGTACTTC. This gives the protein CATSRGGQETQYF.

The V call is TRBV4-1, the J call TRBJ2-5; TRBD2 matches at 13 bases. With V trimmed by 5 bases and J by 2 bases, 5 bases remained unmatched. The germline gives CDR1 MGHRA, CDR2 YSYEKL. The CDR3 spans 16 residues. The CDR3 is CASSSRTSGGQETQYF. DNA for the CDR3: TGCGCCAGCAGCTCCCGGACTAGCGGGGGACAAGAGACCCAGTACTTC.